This TCR delta chain appears in the sequencing data of a study of gamma-delta chains in newborns, infants, children. As for the study in general: Innate gammadelta T cells reportedly expand polyclonally right after birth, driven by microbial exposure, per the title.

Per germline, CDR1 GEAIGNYY and CDR2 EKD. The CDR3 is made up of 20 amino acids. The V gene lost 1 base and the J gene lost 5 bases, with 31 bases spanning the gap. TCRdb re-analyzed the reads via CATT. This sample carries more than 7,000 delta-chain clones, roughly 20% of them seen once, and the ten largest clones take about 4.2%. Source material: blood. The clonotype comes from a child who was a newborn, infant or young child, either healthy, febrile or measles-vaccinated (not recorded which). The gene calls are TRDV2 and TRDJ1, with a possible D match to TRDD2 (6 bases). The CDR3: CACDTLSPTVMVGPSDKLIF. The DNA of the CDR3 is TGTGCCTGTGACACACTTTCTCCTACGGTTATGGTGGGACCAAGTGATAAACTCATCTTT.